The present T cell receptor (beta chain) was sequenced within a study of cytomegalovirus exposure and HLA in healthy donors. With 60 Vbeta and 13 Jbeta primers, the PCR was carried out. TCRdb keeps only in-frame clones here, not all; method: immunoSEQ multiplex PCR. The profile shows over 70,000 clones, roughly 67% of them singletons. This clone showed up just a few times. Germline assignment: CDR1 MGHDK and CDR2 SYGVNS. CDR3 length: 15 amino acids. The V gene lost 5 bases and the J gene lost 1 base, with 14 bases spanning the gap. Material for sequencing was PBMCs. This sequence originates from a man in his forties in good health and CMV-seropositive. This chain joins TRBV25-1 and TRBJ1-1, with a weak D call TRBD1 (5 bases). For the CDR3, the DNA is TGTGCCAGCAGTACGGAGGGGCGCAGGAACACTGAAGCTTTCTTT. It encodes CASSTEGRRNTEAFF.